This T cell receptor (beta chain) was sequenced for a study of OX40 agonist ivuxolimab in advanced cancers. Turning to the study itself: An anti-OX40 (CD134) antibody with agonistic activity, ivuxolimab, was administered to patients. Partial responses were observed in three patients, of whom one had hepatocellular carcinoma and two had cutaneous melanoma.

Clones were read by immunoSEQ multiplex PCR, and TCRdb kept only the in-frame ones, dropping some. The sample contains under 90,000 clones, 90% of which appear only once. Researchers took blood at baseline, on cycle 4 day 1, and on cycle 7 day 1. V lost 3 bases, J lost 2 bases, and 8 bases stayed unmatched. Germline V gene lookup returns CDR1 KGHSH and CDR2 LQKENI. CDR3 length: 16 residues. The chain is built from TRBV18 and TRBJ2-3, with 7 bases matching TRBD1. This receptor was taken from an adult with an advanced solid tumor such as melanoma, head and neck, liver or kidney cancer. Material: CD4+ or CD8+ T cells sorted from blood, obtained in a trial of the OX40 agonist ivuxolimab. The CDR3 DNA reads as TGTGCCAGCTCACCTCGGGACAGCTCCCTCACAGATACGCAGTATTTT. Protein product: CASSPRDSSLTDTQYF.